The T cell receptor beta chain under discussion was sequenced for a study of patients and donors after allogeneic stem cell transplantation. MiXCR was run by TCRdb on the RT-PCR reads, yielding one entry per CDR3 protein. The sample includes about a million distinct CDR3 sequences, more than 15% of them seen just once. This clonotype was observed a handful of times. Source material: blood, either unsorted or a sorted T cell fraction (not recorded which). This TCR was sampled from a human donor who was either an allogeneic HSCT recipient or a stem cell or donor lymphocyte infusion donor (not recorded which). It is not recorded whose cells these are; they may come from a transplant donor.

This CDR3 reads CASSGEVTSNQPQHF. CDR3 DNA sequence: TGTGCCAGCAGTGGCGAGGTTACTAGCAATCAGCCCCAGCATTTT. The rearrangement joins TRBV2 to TRBJ1-5; D remains ambiguous. Germline loops: CDR1 SNHLY, CDR2 FYNNEI. V was clipped by 4 bases and J by 0 bases, with 10 bases between them. This CDR3 spans 15 amino acids.